This is a list of T cell receptor beta chains from one sample in a study of blood T cell repertoires in COVID-19. TCRdb's table, derived via immunoSEQ multiplex PCR, lists solely in-frame clones and lacks some. The sample consists of about 240,000 clones, 75% to 85% of them appearing once. The material sequenced was peripheral blood. All receptors derive from a woman older than 75 with COVID-19, enrolled during active disease. Each CDR3 is given with its conserved first and last residue.

V	J	CDR3
TRBV7-9	TRBJ1-1	CASSLRQGQNTEAFF
TRBV11-2	TRBJ2-1	CASSLRRQGTYNEQFF
TRBV12-5	TRBJ2-6	CASGPGISGANVLTF
TRBV5-1	TRBJ1-2	CASSLLDSHGYTF
TRBV19	TRBJ1-5	CASSNRALNQPQHF
TRBV5-1	TRBJ1-6	CASSPDRSVFSPLHF
TRBV19	TRBJ2-3	CASRALLTDTQYF
TRBV4-3	TRBJ2-1	CASSQEVGTSGRALYNEQFF
TRBV18	TRBJ1-3	CASSPSLSDTIYF
TRBV10-2	TRBJ1-2	CASKQGADPGYTF
TRBV29-1	TRBJ1-1	CSVATGTVHTEAFF
TRBV7-2	TRBJ2-2	CASSLSRLNTGELFF
TRBV4-3	TRBJ2-7	CASSLLSAGEYEQYF
TRBV19	TRBJ2-1	CASSIAGGREEQFF
TRBV3-1/TRBV3-2	TRBJ1-5	CASSPRQVNQPQHF
TRBV19	TRBJ2-4	CASSVSGGTNIQYF
TRBV30	TRBJ1-2	CAWRQADGYTF
TRBV9	TRBJ2-7	CASSVGDRDYEQYF
TRBV7-2	TRBJ1-5	CASSPRGQSNQPQHF
TRBV7-2	TRBJ2-7	CASSLREGPGYEQYF
TRBV6-2/TRBV6-3	TRBJ2-1	CASSYSGTSYNEQFF
TRBV27	TRBJ2-7	CASMQTNAYEQYF
TRBV10-3	TRBJ1-1	CAISESGQGTEAFF
TRBV5-1	TRBJ1-1	CASSLVAERPEAFF
TRBV6-6	TRBJ1-1	CASKTGAADTEAFF
TRBV6-5	TRBJ1-2	CASSSTGIYGYTF
TRBV7-8	TRBJ2-7	CASSLRQGSGSYEQYF
TRBV5-1	TRBJ1-5	CASSGGQAGEPQHF
TRBV19	TRBJ1-2	CACPRDRDLEEGYTF
TRBV5-8	TRBJ2-7	CASSLGPTYEQYF
TRBV5-1	TRBJ2-7	CASRPTYSIRDRAYEQYF
TRBV3-1/TRBV3-2	TRBJ2-5	CASSQLPSGGPAKETQYF
TRBV5-1	TRBJ2-3	CASSFLQGAGDTQYF
TRBV21-1	TRBJ1-4	CASSDTVRPSTNEKLFF
TRBV5-1	TRBJ2-3	CASSLEGGGGAEADTQYF
TRBV15	TRBJ2-7	CATSRWGGYEQYF
TRBV5-1	TRBJ1-4	CASSSDRDNEKLFF
TRBV25-1	TRBJ1-6	CASSDPGQGDNSPLHF
TRBV4-1	TRBJ1-5	CASSQADRSSNQPQHF
TRBV28	TRBJ1-3	CASSPAGTASGNTIYF
TRBV15	TRBJ2-7	CATSRVAGPYEQYF
TRBV18	TRBJ1-4	CASSELDNEKLFF
TRBV7-9	TRBJ1-2	CASSSQGDDGYTF
TRBV30	TRBJ1-1	CAWSVLGRLNTEAFF
TRBV6-5	TRBJ1-1	CASSYSGGRANTEAFF